The clone carrying this TCR beta chain appeared many times. Every sequencing run produced over 180 million TCR-beta sequences that came from 15-18 subjects. TCRdb independently ran MiXCR on the 5' RACE reads; one entry per CDR3 protein. The data contain about 74,000 distinct CDR3 sequences, 5.2% of them singletons. The source of the sample is a study of neurological immune-mediated disorders. Trimming stripped 10 bases from V and 0 bases from J, with 13 bases between. The length of the CDR3 is 15 residues. Germline V gives CDR1 ENHRY, CDR2 SYGVKD. The receptor was derived from a man aged 18 to 30 with multiple sclerosis. The sequencing sample was made of PBMCs. The chain has TRBV10-3 and TRBJ2-6; D may be TRBD2 (7 bases). CDR3 in DNA: TGTGCCACTGGCGGGGGCGCCTCTGGGGCCAACGTCCTGACTTTC. Translated, it gives CATGGGASGANVLTF.